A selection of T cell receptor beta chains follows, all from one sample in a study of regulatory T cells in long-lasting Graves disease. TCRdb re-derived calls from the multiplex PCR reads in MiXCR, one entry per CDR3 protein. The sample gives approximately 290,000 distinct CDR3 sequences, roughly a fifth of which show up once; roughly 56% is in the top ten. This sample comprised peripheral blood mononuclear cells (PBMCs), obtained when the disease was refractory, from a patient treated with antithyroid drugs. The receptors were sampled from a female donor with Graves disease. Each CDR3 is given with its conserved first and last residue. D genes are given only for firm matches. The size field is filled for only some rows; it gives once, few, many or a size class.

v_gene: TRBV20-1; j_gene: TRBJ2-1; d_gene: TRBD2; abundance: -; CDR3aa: CSARRSGRAYNEQFF; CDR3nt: TGCAGTGCTAGACGTAGCGGGAGGGCGTACAATGAGCAGTTCTTC
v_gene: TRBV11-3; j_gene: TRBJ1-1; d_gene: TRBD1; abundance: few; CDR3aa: CASSLSRDSVAFF; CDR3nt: TGTGCCAGCAGCTTAAGTCGGGACAGTGTCGCTTTCTTT
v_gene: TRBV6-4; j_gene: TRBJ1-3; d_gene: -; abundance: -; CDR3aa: CASSDGAGSSGNTIYF; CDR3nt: TGTGCCAGCAGTGACGGGGCCGGAAGCTCTGGAAACACCATATATTTT
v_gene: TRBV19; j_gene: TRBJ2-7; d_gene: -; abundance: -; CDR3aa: CASSPGSYESEQYF; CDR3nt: TGTGCCAGTAGTCCCGGGTCCTACGAGAGCGAGCAGTACTTC
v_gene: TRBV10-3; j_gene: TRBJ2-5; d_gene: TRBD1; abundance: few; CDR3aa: CAISGDREETQYF; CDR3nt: TGTGCCATCAGTGGGGACAGGGAAGAGACCCAGTACTTC
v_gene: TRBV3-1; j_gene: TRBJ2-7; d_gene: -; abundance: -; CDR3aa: CASSQFAGSSYEQYF; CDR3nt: TGTGCCAGCAGCCAATTTGCCGGGAGCTCCTACGAGCAGTACTTC
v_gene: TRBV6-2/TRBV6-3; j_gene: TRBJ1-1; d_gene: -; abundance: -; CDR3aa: CASRGDLAAFF; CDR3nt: TGTGCCAGCAGGGGGGATTTGGCGGCTTTCTTT
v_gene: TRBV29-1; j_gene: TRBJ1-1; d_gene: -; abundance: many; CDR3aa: CSVVTFDDAEAFF; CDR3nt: TGCAGCGTTGTGACATTTGACGACGCTGAAGCTTTCTTT
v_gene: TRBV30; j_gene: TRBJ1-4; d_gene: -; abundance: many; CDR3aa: CAWSGANEKLFF; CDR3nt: TGTGCCTGGAGCGGGGCGAACGAAAAACTGTTTTTT
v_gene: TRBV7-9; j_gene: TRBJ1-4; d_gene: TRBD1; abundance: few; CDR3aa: CASSLASVQGTNEKLFF; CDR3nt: TGTGCCAGCAGCTTAGCTTCCGTACAGGGGACTAATGAAAAACTGTTTTTT
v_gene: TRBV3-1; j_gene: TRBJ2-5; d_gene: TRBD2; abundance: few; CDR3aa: CASTLTSGPQETQYF; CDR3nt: TGTGCCAGCACACTGACTAGCGGGCCCCAAGAGACCCAGTACTTC
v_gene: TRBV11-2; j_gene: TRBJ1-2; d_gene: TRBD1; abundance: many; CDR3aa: CASSPDRGVYGYTF; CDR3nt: TGTGCCAGCAGCCCTGACAGGGGGGTTTATGGCTACACCTTC
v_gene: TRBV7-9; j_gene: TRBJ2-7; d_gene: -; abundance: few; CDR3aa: CASSLWGTYEQYF; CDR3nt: TGTGCCAGCAGCTTATGGGGGACCTACGAGCAGTACTTC
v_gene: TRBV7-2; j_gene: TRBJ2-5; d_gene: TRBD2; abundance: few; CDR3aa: CASSLDLRGREQETQYF; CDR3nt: TGTGCCAGCAGCTTAGACCTTAGAGGGAGGGAACAAGAGACCCAGTACTTC
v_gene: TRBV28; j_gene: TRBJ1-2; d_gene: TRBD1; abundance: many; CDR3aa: CASSLGTGATNYGYTF; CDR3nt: TGTGCCAGCAGTTTAGGGACAGGGGCCACTAACTATGGCTACACCTTC
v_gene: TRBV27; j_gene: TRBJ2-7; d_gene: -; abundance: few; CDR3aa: CASSLSPYYEQYF; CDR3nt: TGTGCCAGCAGTTTATCCCCCTACTACGAGCAGTACTTC
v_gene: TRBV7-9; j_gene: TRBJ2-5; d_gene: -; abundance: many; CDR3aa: CASSLGGVGETQYF; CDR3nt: TGTGCCAGCAGCTTAGGGGGGGTCGGGGAGACCCAGTACTTC
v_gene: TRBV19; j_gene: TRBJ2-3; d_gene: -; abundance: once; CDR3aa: CASSLAYTDTQYF; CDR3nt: TGTGCCAGTAGTCTCGCATACACAGATACGCAGTATTTT
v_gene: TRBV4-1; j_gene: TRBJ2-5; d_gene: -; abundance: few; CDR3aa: CASSQENRQETQYF; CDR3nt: TGCGCCAGCAGCCAAGAAAACAGGCAAGAGACCCAGTACTTC
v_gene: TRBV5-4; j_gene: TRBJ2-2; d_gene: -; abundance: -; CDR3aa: CASSLDPEGAGELFF; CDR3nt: TGTGCCAGCAGCCTAGACCCCGAAGGGGCCGGGGAGCTGTTTTTT
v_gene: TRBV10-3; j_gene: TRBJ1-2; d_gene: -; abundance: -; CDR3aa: CAISEPTRNYGYTF; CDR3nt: TGTGCCATCAGTGAGCCTACAAGGAACTATGGCTACACCTTC
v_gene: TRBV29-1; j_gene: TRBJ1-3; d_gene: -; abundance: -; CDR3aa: CSVEHGHTIYF; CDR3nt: TGCAGCGTTGAACATGGACACACCATATATTTT
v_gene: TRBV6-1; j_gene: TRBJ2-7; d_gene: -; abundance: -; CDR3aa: CATSRQVGNYEQYF; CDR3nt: TGTGCCACCTCCAGACAGGTTGGCAACTACGAGCAGTACTTC
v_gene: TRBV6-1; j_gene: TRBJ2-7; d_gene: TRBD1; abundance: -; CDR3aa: CASSADRGGYEQYF; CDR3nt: TGTGCCAGCAGCGCAGACAGGGGTGGGTACGAGCAGTACTTC
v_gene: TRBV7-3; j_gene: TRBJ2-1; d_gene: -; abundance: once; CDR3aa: CASSLSSDSHNEQFF; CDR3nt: TGTGCCAGCAGCTTAAGCTCAGACTCCCACAATGAGCAGTTCTTC
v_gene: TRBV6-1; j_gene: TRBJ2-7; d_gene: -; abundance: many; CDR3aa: CASSLIVSEQYF; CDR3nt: TGTGCCAGCAGTCTAATCGTAAGCGAGCAGTACTTC
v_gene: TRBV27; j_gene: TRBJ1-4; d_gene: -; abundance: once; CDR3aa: CASSLLTNEKLFF; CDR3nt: TGTGCCAGCAGTTTATTAACTAATGAAAAACTGTTTTTT
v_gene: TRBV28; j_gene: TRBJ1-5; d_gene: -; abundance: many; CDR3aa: CASSEGTVYSNQPQHF; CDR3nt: TGTGCCAGCAGCGAAGGGACGGTGTATAGCAATCAGCCCCAGCATTTT
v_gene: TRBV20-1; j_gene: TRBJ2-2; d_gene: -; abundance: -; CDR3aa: CSARDFAGELFF; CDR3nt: TGCAGTGCTAGAGATTTCGCCGGGGAGCTGTTTTTT
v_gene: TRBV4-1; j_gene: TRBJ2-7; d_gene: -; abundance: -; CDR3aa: CASSPKASSYEQYF; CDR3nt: TGCGCCAGCAGCCCCAAGGCCAGCTCCTACGAGCAGTACTTC
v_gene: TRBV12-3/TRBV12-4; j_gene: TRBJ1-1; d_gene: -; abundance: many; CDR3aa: CASSFQMLNTEAFF; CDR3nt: TGTGCCAGCAGTTTCCAAATGCTGAACACTGAAGCTTTCTTT
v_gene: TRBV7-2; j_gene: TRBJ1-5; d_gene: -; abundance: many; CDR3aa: CASSHFQGGGNQPQHF; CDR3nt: TGTGCCAGCAGCCATTTTCAGGGTGGAGGCAATCAGCCCCAGCATTTT
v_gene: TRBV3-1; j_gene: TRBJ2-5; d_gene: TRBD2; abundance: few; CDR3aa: CASSPPLGGSETQYF; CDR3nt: TGTGCCAGCAGCCCCCCCCTGGGGGGGTCGGAGACCCAGTACTTC
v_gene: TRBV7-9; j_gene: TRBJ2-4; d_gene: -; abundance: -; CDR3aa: CASSSTRNSRGDIQYF; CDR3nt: TGTGCCAGCAGCTCTACCCGTAACTCCAGGGGGGACATTCAGTACTTC
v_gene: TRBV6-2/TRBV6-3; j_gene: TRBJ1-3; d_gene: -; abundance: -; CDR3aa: CASSGPSGNTIYF; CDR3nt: TGTGCCAGCAGCGGCCCCTCTGGAAACACCATATATTTT
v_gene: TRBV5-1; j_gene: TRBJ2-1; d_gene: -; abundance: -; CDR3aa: CASSLLVPLAPGNEQFF; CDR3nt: TGCGCCAGCAGCTTGTTAGTTCCCCTAGCTCCCGGGAATGAGCAGTTCTTC
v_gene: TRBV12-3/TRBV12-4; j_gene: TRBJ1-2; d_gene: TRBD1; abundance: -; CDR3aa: CASSFGPGTGLGQYYGYTF; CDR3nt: TGTGCCAGCAGTTTTGGTCCCGGGACAGGGTTGGGTCAGTACTATGGCTACACCTTC
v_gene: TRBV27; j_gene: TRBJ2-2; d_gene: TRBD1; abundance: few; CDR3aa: CASSYGTGMTGELFF; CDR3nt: TGTGCCAGCAGTTACGGGACAGGGATGACCGGGGAGCTGTTTTTT
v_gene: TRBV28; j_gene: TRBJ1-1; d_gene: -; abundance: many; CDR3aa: CASSLWLRDTEAFF; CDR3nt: TGTGCCAGCAGTTTATGGCTCCGAGACACTGAAGCTTTCTTT
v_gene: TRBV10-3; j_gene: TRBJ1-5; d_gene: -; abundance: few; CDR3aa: CAISESEVTNQPQHF; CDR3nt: TGTGCCATCAGTGAGTCGGAGGTTACCAATCAGCCCCAGCATTTT
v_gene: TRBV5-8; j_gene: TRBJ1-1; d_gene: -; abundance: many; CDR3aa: CASSPSHEAFF; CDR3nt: TGTGCCAGCAGCCCTAGCCATGAAGCTTTCTTT
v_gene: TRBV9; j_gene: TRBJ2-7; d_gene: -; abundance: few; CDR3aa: CASSVGEGGTGYEQYF; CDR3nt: TGTGCCAGCAGCGTAGGGGAAGGGGGGACCGGATACGAGCAGTACTTC
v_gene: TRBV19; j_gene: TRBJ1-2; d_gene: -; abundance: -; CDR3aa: CASSTGSSGYTF; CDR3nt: TGTGCCAGTAGTACAGGGAGCTCGGGCTACACCTTC
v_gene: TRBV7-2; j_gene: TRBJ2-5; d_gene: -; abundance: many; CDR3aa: CASSLELRETQYF; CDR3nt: TGTGCCAGCAGCTTAGAATTGCGAGAGACCCAGTACTTC
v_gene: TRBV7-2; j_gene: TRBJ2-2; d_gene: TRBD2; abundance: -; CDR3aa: CASSFWGGRGTGELFF; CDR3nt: TGTGCCAGCAGCTTTTGGGGCGGGAGGGGAACCGGGGAGCTGTTTTTT
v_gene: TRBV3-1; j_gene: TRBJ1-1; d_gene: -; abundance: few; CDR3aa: CASSQHRGGSEAFF; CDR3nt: TGTGCCAGCAGCCAACATCGCGGGGGCTCTGAAGCTTTCTTT
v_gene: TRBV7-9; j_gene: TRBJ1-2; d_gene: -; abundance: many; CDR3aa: CASSPGAVGFGYTF; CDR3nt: TGTGCCAGCAGCCCGGGGGCAGTAGGCTTCGGCTACACCTTC
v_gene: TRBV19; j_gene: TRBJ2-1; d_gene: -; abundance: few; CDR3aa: CASSIVHGPEQFF; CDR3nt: TGTGCCAGTAGTATAGTTCACGGGCCTGAGCAGTTCTTC
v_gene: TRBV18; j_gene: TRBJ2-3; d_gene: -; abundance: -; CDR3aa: CASSPETNTDTQYF; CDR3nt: TGTGCCAGCTCACCCGAAACAAACACAGATACGCAGTATTTT
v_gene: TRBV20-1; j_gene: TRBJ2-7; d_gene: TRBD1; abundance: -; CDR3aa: CSAHTIGTGESEQYF; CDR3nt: TGCAGTGCCCACACCATCGGGACAGGGGAGAGCGAGCAGTACTTC
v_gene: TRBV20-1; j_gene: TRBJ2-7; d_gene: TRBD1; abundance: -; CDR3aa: CSVAPSDRNEQYF; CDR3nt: TGCAGTGTGGCCCCATCGGACAGGAACGAGCAGTACTTC
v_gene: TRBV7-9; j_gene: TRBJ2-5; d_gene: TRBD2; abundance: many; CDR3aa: CASRILAGSETQYF; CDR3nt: TGTGCCAGCAGGATTTTAGCGGGATCAGAGACCCAGTACTTC
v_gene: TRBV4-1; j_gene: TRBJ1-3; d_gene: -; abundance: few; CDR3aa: CASSQEGQIRNTIYF; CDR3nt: TGCGCCAGCAGCCAAGAGGGACAAATTCGGAACACCATATATTTT
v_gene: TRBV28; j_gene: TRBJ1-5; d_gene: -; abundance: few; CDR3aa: CASSRIDRPEQPQHF; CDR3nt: TGTGCCAGCAGTCGAATTGACAGGCCGGAGCAGCCCCAGCATTTT
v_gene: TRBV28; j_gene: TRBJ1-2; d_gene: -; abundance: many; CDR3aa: CASRQDSYGYTF; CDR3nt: TGTGCCAGCAGGCAGGACAGCTATGGCTACACCTTC
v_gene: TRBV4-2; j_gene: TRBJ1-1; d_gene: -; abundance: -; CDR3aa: CASSQDWSGAGNTEAFF; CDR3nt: TGTGCCAGCAGCCAAGATTGGAGTGGGGCAGGGAACACTGAAGCTTTCTTT
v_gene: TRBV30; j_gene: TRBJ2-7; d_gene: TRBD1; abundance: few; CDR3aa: CAWEPGQGNSYEQYF; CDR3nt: TGTGCCTGGGAACCGGGACAGGGGAACTCCTACGAGCAGTACTTC